This T cell receptor (beta chain) was sequenced during a study of cytomegalovirus exposure and HLA in healthy donors. Study outcomes and limitations: In vitro data verified three CMV-associated chains as specific for CMV antigens. An analysis was carried out later, and it reportedly showed fewer N-insertions in an Asian-associated ancestry cluster than the approximately 680-donor mean.

This CDR3 is 16 amino acids long. The V gene's germline CDR1 is LNHDA and CDR2 SQIVND (reference sequence). The J segment lost 3 bases and the V segment lost 3 bases, leaving 2 bases of the junction unmatched. On this clone itself: Its antigen remains unidentified.

The PCR employed 60 Vbeta primers together with 13 Jbeta primers. TCRdb's table, derived via immunoSEQ multiplex PCR, lists solely in-frame clones and lacks some. The top ten hold less than 3.5% of the sample, which has about 200,000 clones, around 77% seen once. In nominal health when sampled, donors likely had unrecorded immune exposures nonetheless. The V call is TRBV19, the J call TRBJ2-1, with TRBD2 matching 13 bases. Sequencing was performed on PBMCs. This sequence was found in a woman in her 30s in good health and CMV-seronegative. The CDR3 region has the DNA TGTGCCAGTAGTATCTGGACTAGCGGGAGCTACAATGAGCAGTTCTTC. Translation: CASSIWTSGSYNEQFF.